The clone carrying this TCR beta chain was seen more than once but under ten times. Its antigen is still unknown. The data stem from a study of beta chain features in type 1 diabetes. The J segment lost 6 bases and the V segment lost 0 bases, leaving 6 bases of the junction unmatched. The CDR3 length is 15 residues. Germline CDR1 SGDLS, CDR2 YYNGEE. Regarding the study as a whole: Moderate yet significant TCRB CDR3 shortening was seen in Type 1 diabetes patients in all four CD4+ subsets. Shorter templates might be favored by PCR, equally in patients and controls.

Only one heparinised blood draw was taken per donor, and its volume averaged about 120 mL. The whole isolated RNA underwent reverse transcription, so sequencing captured expressed TCRB transcripts. Only in-frame clones appear in the TCRdb table, and some are missing; sequencing was by immunoSEQ multiplex PCR. The sample holds around 650,000 clones, around 11% seen once. The TCR originated in a man aged 25-45 years with type 1 diabetes. Input material: naive CD4+ T cells from blood. The chain is built from TRBV9 and TRBJ2-3, with 8 bases aligning to TRBD2. The CDR3 nucleotides read TGTGCCAGCAGCGTAGTGGGACTAGTTTACGATACGCAGTATTTT. Translated, it gives CASSVVGLVYDTQYF.